Here is one T cell receptor (beta chain) with its context. PCR was performed using 60 Vbeta and 13 Jbeta primers. Produced via immunoSEQ multiplex PCR; TCRdb's table is partial and in-frame only. The sample yields about 150,000 clones, 70% seen once. This CDR3 has 14 residues. Germline V lookup: CDR1 GTSNPN, CDR2 SVGIG (reference sequence). V was cut by 2 bases and J by 2 bases, with 13 bases left in between. This sample is drawn from a study of cytomegalovirus exposure and HLA in healthy donors. This chain connects TRBV30 to TRBJ2-7, with D tentatively TRBD2 (5 bases). The TCR was taken from a woman aged 55-69 years in good health and CMV-seropositive. The sequenced sample consisted of PBMCs. The CDR3 loop reads CAWSPGSIAYEQYF. The DNA for the CDR3 is TGTGCCTGGAGTCCGGGGTCGATAGCCTACGAGCAGTACTTC.